The 28 T cell receptor beta chains below were found in one sample sequenced in a study of blood T cell repertoires in COVID-19 (dated by TCRdb to about 2020). Receptors were amplified or captured by the immunoSEQ multiplex PCR assay. Here the immuneACCESS table is served through TCRdb, limited to in-frame sequences with V and J called. Missing clones are a known gap in these copies; in checked studies unresolved V genes cover under half, and the rest lacks a known reason. The sample yields some 200,000 clones; 70% to 90% were counted once. Jointly, the top ten make up around 13% of the sample. The sample consisted of peripheral blood. The source is a human donor in a cohort sampled during active COVID-19.

This chain uses TRBV19 with TRBJ1-5; D may be TRBD1 (6 bases). The V gene lost 2 bases and the J gene lost 7 bases, with 12 bases spanning the gap. In germline, CDR1 is LNHDA, CDR2 SQIVND (reference sequence). The length of the CDR3 is 14 residues. The CDR3 loop reads CASSIQQGRQPQHF. CDR3 DNA: TGTGCCAGTAGTATACAGCAGGGGCGCCAGCCCCAGCATTTT.

The chain recombines TRBV6-1 with TRBJ1-1; D is perhaps TRBD1 (5 bases). This CDR3 has 13 residues. The V end lost 2 bases, the J end lost 4 bases, and 8 bases lay between the germline ends. Germline lookup yields CDR1 MNHNS and CDR2 SASEGT. The CDR3 reads CASSEKGITEAFF. In nucleotides, the CDR3 is TGTGCCAGCAGTGAAAAGGGGATCACTGAAGCTTTCTTT.

V usage is TRBV6-6 and J usage is TRBJ2-5; D perhaps matches TRBD2 (5 bases). Looked up from germline, CDR1 is MNHNY and CDR2 is SVGAGI (reference sequence). V gave up 2 bases and J gave up 7 bases, with 20 bases separating them. The CDR3 sequence is 16 residues long. The CDR3 DNA reads as TGTGCCAGCAGTTACCCGGAAGCGGCGGGCCCTGGGACCCAGTACTTC. Protein: CASSYPEAAGPGTQYF.

The CDR3 sequence is CASSPIFPGLAGGRETQYF. The CDR3 DNA reads as TGTGCCAGCAGCCCGATCTTCCCAGGACTAGCGGGGGGCCGGGAGACCCAGTACTTC. The gene calls are TRBV3-1 (or the pseudogene TRBV3-2) and TRBJ2-5; TRBD2 matches 14 bases. The germline gives CDR1 LGHDT, CDR2 YNNKEL (reference sequence). With V trimmed by 4 bases and J by 5 bases, 15 bases remained unmatched. This CDR3 has 19 residues.

CDR3 nucleotides: TGTGCCAGTAGAAGGGGACTCCCCGGTGGAGAGACCCAGTACTTC. Its protein is CASRRGLPGGETQYF. The chain uses TRBV19 and TRBJ2-5, with D perhaps matching TRBD2 (6 bases). This CDR3 has 15 residues. Trimming removed 6 bases at V and 4 bases at J, with 18 bases between. In germline, CDR1 is LNHDA, CDR2 SQIVND (reference sequence).

The V gene is TRBV7-2, the J gene TRBJ1-2; D is perhaps TRBD1 (6 bases). The CDR3 is 17 residues long. The V end was cut by 2 bases, the J end by 2 bases, with 18 bases between. Germline V gene data show CDR1 as SGHTA and CDR2 as FQGNSA. The CDR3 nucleotides read TGTGCCAGCAGCTTATATACGGGGAGGGGGGTAAACTATGGCTACACCTTC. Amino acids: CASSLYTGRGVNYGYTF.

This chain joins TRBV5-1 and TRBJ1-4, with TRBD1 as a possible D gene (5 bases). Per germline, CDR1 SGHRS and CDR2 YFSETQ. Trimming cost V 3 bases and J 7 bases, with 13 bases left between them. The CDR3 is 14 amino acids. CDR3 residues: CASSSIGGGEKLFF. Written as DNA, the CDR3 is TGCGCCAGCAGCTCCATCGGCGGGGGTGAAAAACTGTTTTTT.

Only a few counts were recorded for this clone. The chain links TRBV11-2 to TRBJ2-5; D may be TRBD1 (6 bases). V lost 4 bases and J 6 bases, leaving 24 bases between the germline ends. This CDR3 has 17 residues. Germline V CDR1 and CDR2: SGHAT, FQNNGV. The DNA for the CDR3 is TGTGCCAGCAGCTCCCCCGGGGTATCAGGGGTGGGGAAGACCCAGTACTTC. Its protein product is CASSSPGVSGVGKTQYF.

CDR3 nucleotide sequence: TGTGCCAGCAGTTCCCTATCGTACTCTGGGGCCAACGTCCTGACTTTC. It codes for CASSSLSYSGANVLTF. The chain recombines TRBV27 with TRBJ2-6; D remains unclear. The CDR3 totals 16 residues. Trimming took off 4 bases at V and 0 bases at J, with 10 bases between the two ends. In germline, CDR1 is MNHEY, CDR2 SMNVEV (reference sequence).

The chain is built from TRBV2 and TRBJ1-3, with D hard to call. This CDR3 is built from 14 residues. The V gene lost 3 bases and the J gene lost 0 bases, with 6 bases spanning the gap. CDR1 and CDR2 from the germline V gene are SNHLY and FYNNEI. CDR3 sequence (DNA): TGTGCCAGCAGTGAGGCCCTCTCTGGAAACACCATATATTTT. This codes for CASSEALSGNTIYF.

The V and J genes are TRBV12-3 or TRBV12-4 and TRBJ1-1; D ambiguous. Trimming pared 0 bases from V and 8 bases from J, leaving 10 bases between. The length of the CDR3 is 13 residues. The CDR3 here is CASSLATGTEAFF. CDR3 DNA: TGTGCCAGCAGTTTAGCAACGGGTACGGAAGCTTTCTTT.

The rearrangement uses TRBV4-1 and TRBJ1-1; 9 bases line up with TRBD1. Germline CDR1 MGHRA, CDR2 YSYEKL. V lost 1 base, J lost 0 bases, and 9 bases stayed unmatched. This CDR3 contains 18 residues. CDR3 sequence: CASSQGLGTGRMNTEAFF. The DNA for the CDR3 is TGCGCCAGCAGCCAAGGACTAGGGACAGGGAGGATGAACACTGAAGCTTTCTTT.

This clone was counted a single time. The J gene is TRBJ1-3, the V gene TRBV4-3; 7 positions match TRBD1. The CDR3 totals 16 residues. Unmatched junction bases numbered 5, after V lost 0 bases and J lost 3 bases. Germline values: CDR1 LGHNA, CDR2 YSLEER. The chain's CDR3 is CASSQDWDSLGNTIYF. In DNA form, the CDR3 reads TGCGCCAGCAGCCAAGACTGGGACAGTCTTGGAAACACCATATATTTT.

This clone showed up just a few times. The gene calls are TRBV7-2 and TRBJ2-7; 14 bases agree with TRBD2. V shed 5 bases and J 3 bases; nucleotides not matched to a gene: 3. This CDR3 contains 15 residues. Germline V gene lookup returns CDR1 SGHTA and CDR2 FQGNSA. The CDR3 DNA sequence: TGTGCCAGCAGCATCGGGACTAGCGGGGGCTACGAGCAGTACTTC. Protein sequence: CASSIGTSGGYEQYF.

V and J are TRBV5-1 and TRBJ2-2, with a weak D call TRBD1 (6 bases). Germline V CDR1 and CDR2: SGHRS, YFSETQ. Trimming left V 4 bases short and J 4 bases short, with 20 bases between. This CDR3 has 17 residues. The CDR3: CASSPGLQGRGTGELFF. CDR3 coding DNA: TGCGCCAGCAGCCCAGGGCTACAGGGCCGCGGCACCGGGGAGCTGTTTTTT.

The chain joins TRBV27 to TRBJ2-7; D is perhaps TRBD2 (6 bases). With 1 base removed from V and 1 base from J, the gap between germline ends came to 8 bases. There are 14 residues in the CDR3. Germline V CDR1 and CDR2: MNHEY, SMNVEV (reference sequence). The CDR3 sequence: CASSLWGGSYEQYF. CDR3 bases: TGTGCCAGCAGTTTATGGGGAGGATCCTACGAGCAGTACTTC.

A few counts support this clone. The rearrangement joins TRBV10-3 to TRBJ1-2; TRBD1 agrees at 9 bases. This CDR3 region has 17 residues. With 4 bases clipped from V and 4 bases from J, the junction kept 13 bases outside the gene matches. Germline lookup yields CDR1 ENHRY and CDR2 SYGVKD. CDR3 in amino acids: CAISAQGAKGQFYGYTF. In nucleotides, the CDR3 is TGTGCCATCAGTGCACAGGGGGCTAAGGGGCAATTCTATGGCTACACCTTC.

This clone has a single count. The rearrangement links TRBV10-3 to TRBJ1-5; D is undetermined. Germline V gene sequence: CDR1 ENHRY, CDR2 SYGVKD. The V end was cut by 5 bases, the J end by 5 bases, with 13 bases between. This CDR3 has 14 residues. The CDR3 DNA reads as TGTGCCATCAGTAGAGGTATGAGAGATCAGCCCCAGCATTTT. The encoded protein is CAISRGMRDQPQHF.

The gene calls are TRBV10-3 and TRBJ2-1; possibly TRBD2 for D (7 bases). CDR1 and CDR2 from the germline V gene are ENHRY and SYGVKD. The CDR3 covers 17 residues. Trimming shortened V by 6 bases and J by 5 bases, and 23 bases separated the two germline ends. The CDR3 region is CAIRRGRGGGPDNEQFF. The DNA of the CDR3 is TGTGCCATCAGGAGGGGTAGAGGCGGGGGCCCGGACAATGAGCAGTTCTTC.

The genes are TRBV3-1 (or the pseudogene TRBV3-2) and TRBJ2-6; D is uncertain. Germline V gene sequence: CDR1 LGHDT, CDR2 YNNKEL (reference sequence). The V gene lost 2 bases and the J gene lost 0 bases, with 14 bases spanning the gap. The CDR3 totals 18 residues. In nucleotides, the CDR3 is TGTGCCAGCAGCCAAACCGTCCTACGAAGCTCTGGGGCCAACGTCCTGACTTTC. The encoded protein is CASSQTVLRSSGANVLTF.

This clone was observed a handful of times. This rearrangement joins TRBV5-4 to TRBJ1-2; 11 bases fit TRBD1. The CDR3 is made up of 14 amino acids. CDR1 and CDR2 from the germline V gene are SGHNT and YYREEE (reference sequence). J lost 7 bases, V lost 4 bases, and 6 bases had no gene match. The CDR3 DNA follows: TGTGCCAGCAGCCCATGGACAGGGGGCAGTGGCTACACCTTC. Protein: CASSPWTGGSGYTF.

This sequence joins TRBV11-2 and TRBJ2-5, with 8 bases identical to TRBD2. Germline lookup yields CDR1 SGHAT and CDR2 FQNNGV. V was pared by 5 bases and J by 4 bases, with 9 bases of the junction left unmatched. The CDR3 spans 15 residues. Written as DNA, the CDR3 is TGTGCCAGCAGCCCTTTAATAGCGGGGAGAGAGACCCAGTACTTC. Translated: CASSPLIAGRETQYF.

The V and J genes are TRBV7-8 and TRBJ1-5; 8 bases are shared with TRBD1. This CDR3 region has 15 residues. J lost 6 bases, V lost 5 bases, and 9 bases had no gene match. Per the germline V gene, CDR1 is SGHVS and CDR2 is FQNEAQ. The CDR3 loop reads CASSADRVMGQPQHF. CDR3 coding DNA: TGTGCCAGCAGCGCGGACAGGGTAATGGGTCAGCCCCAGCATTTT.

This clone was picked up a small number of times. This rearrangement joins TRBV7-2 to TRBJ1-1, with D maybe TRBD1 (6 bases). This CDR3 is 15 amino acids long. Germline CDR1 is SGHTA and CDR2 is FQGNSA. Trimming left V 0 bases short and J 0 bases short, with 8 bases between. The CDR3 region has the DNA TGTGCCAGCAGCTTAGCGGGACACCTGAACACTGAAGCTTTCTTT. Protein sequence: CASSLAGHLNTEAFF.

V usage is TRBV6-1 and J usage is TRBJ2-7, with 11 bases fitting TRBD2. The J segment lost 1 base and the V segment lost 3 bases, leaving 2 bases of the junction unmatched. Germline lookup yields CDR1 MNHNS and CDR2 SASEGT. The CDR3 is 15 amino acids. The chain's CDR3 is CASSEGLAESYEQYF. Written as DNA, the CDR3 is TGTGCCAGCAGTGAGGGACTAGCGGAATCCTACGAGCAGTACTTC.

The chain recombines TRBV6-5 with TRBJ1-6; tentative D call: TRBD1 (5 bases). CDR1 and CDR2 (germline): MNHEY, SVGAGI. CDR3 length: 15 residues. The V gene lost 0 bases and the J gene lost 8 bases, with 11 bases spanning the gap. The CDR3 sequence: CASSYSGEEDSPLHF. In DNA form, the CDR3 reads TGTGCCAGCAGTTACTCGGGGGAGGAAGATTCACCCCTCCACTTT.

This clone was detected once. J is TRBJ2-7 and V is TRBV3-1 (or the pseudogene TRBV3-2); possibly TRBD2 for D (7 bases). The V and J ends lost 5 bases and 4 bases respectively, with 24 bases between them. CDR1 is LGHDT, CDR2 YNNKEL, per germline (reference sequence). The length of the CDR3 is 17 residues. The CDR3 spells CASSSRGGRTESYEQYF. The CDR3 DNA follows: TGTGCCAGCAGCTCGAGGGGGGGCCGGACGGAGAGTTACGAGCAGTACTTC.

V is TRBV20-1 and J is TRBJ2-1, with 11 bases fitting TRBD2. The CDR3 length is 16 residues. The V gene end was trimmed by 3 bases and the J gene end by 5 bases; junction bases not matched to a gene: 9. Germline CDR1 and CDR2: DFQATT and SNEGSKA (reference sequence). The CDR3 DNA follows: TGCAGTGCTAGTCCCCTGGGACTAGCGGTAGACAATGAGCAGTTCTTC. Its protein product is CSASPLGLAVDNEQFF.